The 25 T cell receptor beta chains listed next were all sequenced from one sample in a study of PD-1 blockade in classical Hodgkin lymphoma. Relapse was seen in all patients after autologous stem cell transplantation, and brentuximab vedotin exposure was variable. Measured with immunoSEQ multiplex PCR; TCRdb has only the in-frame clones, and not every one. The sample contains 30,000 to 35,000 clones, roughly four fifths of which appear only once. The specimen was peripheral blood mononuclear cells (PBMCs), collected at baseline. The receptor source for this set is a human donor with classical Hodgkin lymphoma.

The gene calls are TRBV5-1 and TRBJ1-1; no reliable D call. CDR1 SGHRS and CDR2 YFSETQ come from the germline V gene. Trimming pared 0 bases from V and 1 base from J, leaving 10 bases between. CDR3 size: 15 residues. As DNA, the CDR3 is TGCGCCAGCAGCTTGGCCGGCAGACAGAACACTGAAGCTTTCTTT. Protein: CASSLAGRQNTEAFF.

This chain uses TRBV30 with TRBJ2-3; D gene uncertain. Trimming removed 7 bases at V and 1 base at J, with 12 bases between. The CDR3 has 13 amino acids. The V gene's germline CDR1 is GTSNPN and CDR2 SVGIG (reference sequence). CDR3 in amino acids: CASEVKGTDTQYF. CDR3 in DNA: TGTGCCTCAGAGGTGAAGGGCACAGATACGCAGTATTTT.

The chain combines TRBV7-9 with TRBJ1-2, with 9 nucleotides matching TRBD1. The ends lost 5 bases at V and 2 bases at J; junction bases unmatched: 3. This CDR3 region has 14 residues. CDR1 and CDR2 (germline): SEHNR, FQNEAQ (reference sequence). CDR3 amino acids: CASSGGTGNYGYTF. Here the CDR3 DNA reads TGTGCCAGCAGCGGCGGGACAGGGAACTATGGCTACACCTTC.

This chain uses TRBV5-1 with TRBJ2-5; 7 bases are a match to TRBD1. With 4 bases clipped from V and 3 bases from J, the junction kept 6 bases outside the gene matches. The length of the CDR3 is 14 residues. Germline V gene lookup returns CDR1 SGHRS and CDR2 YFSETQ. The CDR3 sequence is CASSLGQEKETQYF. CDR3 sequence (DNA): TGCGCCAGCAGCCTCGGACAGGAGAAAGAGACCCAGTACTTC.

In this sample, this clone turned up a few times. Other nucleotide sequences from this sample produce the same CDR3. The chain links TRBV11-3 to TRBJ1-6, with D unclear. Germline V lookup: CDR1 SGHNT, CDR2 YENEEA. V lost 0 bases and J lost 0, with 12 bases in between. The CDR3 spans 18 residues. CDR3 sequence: CASSLDQGGSSYNSPLHF. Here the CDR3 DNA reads TGTGCCAGCAGCTTAGATCAAGGCGGCAGCTCCTATAATTCACCCCTCCACTTT.

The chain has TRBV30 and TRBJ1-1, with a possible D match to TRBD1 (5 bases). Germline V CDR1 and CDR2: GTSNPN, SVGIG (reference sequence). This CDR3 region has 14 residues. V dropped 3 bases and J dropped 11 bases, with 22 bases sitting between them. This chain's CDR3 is CAWSSNIRERRAFF. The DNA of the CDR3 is TGTGCCTGGAGCTCCAACATCAGGGAACGAAGGGCTTTCTTT.

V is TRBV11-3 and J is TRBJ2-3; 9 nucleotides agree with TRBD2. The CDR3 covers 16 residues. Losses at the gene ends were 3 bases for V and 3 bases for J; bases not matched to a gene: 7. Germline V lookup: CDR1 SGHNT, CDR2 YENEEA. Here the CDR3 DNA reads TGTGCCAGCAGCTTGACTAGCGGAGTCGGTACAGATACGCAGTATTTT. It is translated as CASSLTSGVGTDTQYF.

The CDR3 DNA reads as TGTGCCAGCAGCTCGTACCGGGGGAACTATGGCTACACCTTC. Amino acid sequence: CASSSYRGNYGYTF. The chain carries TRBV7-2 and TRBJ1-2; D possibly corresponds to TRBD1 (5 bases). Germline V gives CDR1 SGHTA, CDR2 FQGNSA. V shed 4 bases and J shed 2 bases, with 11 bases lying between them. CDR3 length equals 14 residues.

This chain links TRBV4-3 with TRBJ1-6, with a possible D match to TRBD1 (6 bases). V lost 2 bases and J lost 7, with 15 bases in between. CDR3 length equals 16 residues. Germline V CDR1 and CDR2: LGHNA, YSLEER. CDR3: CASSQKSAGVNSPLHF. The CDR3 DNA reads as TGCGCCAGCAGCCAAAAGAGTGCAGGGGTCAATTCACCCCTCCACTTT.

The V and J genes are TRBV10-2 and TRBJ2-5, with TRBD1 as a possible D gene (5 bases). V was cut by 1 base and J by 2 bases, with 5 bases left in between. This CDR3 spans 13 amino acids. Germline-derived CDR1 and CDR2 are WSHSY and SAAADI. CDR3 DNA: TGCGCCAGCAGTGAGTACAGGCAAGAGACCCAGTACTTC. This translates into CASSEYRQETQYF.

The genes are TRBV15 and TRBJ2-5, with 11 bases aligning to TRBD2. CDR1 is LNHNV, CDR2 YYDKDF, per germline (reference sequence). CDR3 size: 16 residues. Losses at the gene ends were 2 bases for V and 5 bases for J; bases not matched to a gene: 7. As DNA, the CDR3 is TGTGCCACCAGCAGAATAGCGGGGGGGCGGGCGGAGACCCAGTACTTC. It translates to CATSRIAGGRAETQYF.

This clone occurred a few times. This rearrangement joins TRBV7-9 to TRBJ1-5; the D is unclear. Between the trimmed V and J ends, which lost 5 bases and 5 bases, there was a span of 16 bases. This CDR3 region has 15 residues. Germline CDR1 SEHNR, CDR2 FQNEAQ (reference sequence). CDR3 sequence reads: CASSGRGLEDQPQHF. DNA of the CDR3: TGTGCCAGCAGCGGCAGAGGCTTGGAGGATCAGCCCCAGCATTTT.

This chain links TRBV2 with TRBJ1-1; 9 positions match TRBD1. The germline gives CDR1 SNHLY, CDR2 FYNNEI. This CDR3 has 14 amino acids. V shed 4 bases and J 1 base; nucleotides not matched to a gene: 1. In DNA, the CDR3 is TGTGCCAGCAGTGCGGGACAGGGGAACACTGAAGCTTTCTTT. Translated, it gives CASSAGQGNTEAFF.

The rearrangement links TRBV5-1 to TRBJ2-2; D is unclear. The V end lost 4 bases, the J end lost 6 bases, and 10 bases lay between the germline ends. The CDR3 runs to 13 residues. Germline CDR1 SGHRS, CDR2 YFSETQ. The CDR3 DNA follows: TGCGCCAGCAGCCCAACACCAGCCGGGGAGCTGTTTTTT. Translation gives CASSPTPAGELFF.

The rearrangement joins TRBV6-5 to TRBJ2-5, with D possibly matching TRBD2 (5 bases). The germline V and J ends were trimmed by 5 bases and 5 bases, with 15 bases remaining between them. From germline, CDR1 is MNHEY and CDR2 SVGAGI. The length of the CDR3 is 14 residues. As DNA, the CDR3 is TGTGCCAGCAGTCGAACGGGGATGAAGGAGACCCAGTACTTC. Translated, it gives CASSRTGMKETQYF.

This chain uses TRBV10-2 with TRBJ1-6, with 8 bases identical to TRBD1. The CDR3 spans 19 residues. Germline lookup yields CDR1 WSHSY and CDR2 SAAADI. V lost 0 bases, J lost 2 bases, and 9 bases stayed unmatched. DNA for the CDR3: TGCGCCAGCAGTGAGTCGGGACAGGCCGTACCTACCTATAATTCACCCCTCCACTTT. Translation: CASSESGQAVPTYNSPLHF.

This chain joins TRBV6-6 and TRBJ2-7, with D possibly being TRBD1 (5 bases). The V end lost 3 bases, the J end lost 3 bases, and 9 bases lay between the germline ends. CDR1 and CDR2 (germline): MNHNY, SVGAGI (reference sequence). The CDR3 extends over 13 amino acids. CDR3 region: CASSYPGRYEQYF. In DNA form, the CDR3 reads TGTGCCAGCAGTTATCCAGGGCGCTACGAGCAGTACTTC.

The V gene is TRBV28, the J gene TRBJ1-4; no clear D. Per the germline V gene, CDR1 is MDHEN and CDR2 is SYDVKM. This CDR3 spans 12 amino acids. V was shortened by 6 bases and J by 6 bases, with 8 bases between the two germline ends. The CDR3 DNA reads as TGTGCCAGCAGCTTCGTGGATGAAAAACTGTTTTTT. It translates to CASSFVDEKLFF.

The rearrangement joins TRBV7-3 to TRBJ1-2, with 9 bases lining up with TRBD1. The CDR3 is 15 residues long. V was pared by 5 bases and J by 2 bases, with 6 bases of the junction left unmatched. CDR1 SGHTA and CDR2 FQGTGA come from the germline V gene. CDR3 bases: TGTGCCAGCAGCACGGGACAGGGCCCGAACTATGGCTACACCTTC. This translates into CASSTGQGPNYGYTF.

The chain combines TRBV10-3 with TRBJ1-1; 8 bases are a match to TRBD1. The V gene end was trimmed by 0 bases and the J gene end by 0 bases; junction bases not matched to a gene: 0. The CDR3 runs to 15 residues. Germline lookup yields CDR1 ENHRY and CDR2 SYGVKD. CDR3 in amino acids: CAISESTGVNTEAFF. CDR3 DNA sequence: TGTGCCATCAGTGAGTCGACAGGGGTGAACACTGAAGCTTTCTTT.

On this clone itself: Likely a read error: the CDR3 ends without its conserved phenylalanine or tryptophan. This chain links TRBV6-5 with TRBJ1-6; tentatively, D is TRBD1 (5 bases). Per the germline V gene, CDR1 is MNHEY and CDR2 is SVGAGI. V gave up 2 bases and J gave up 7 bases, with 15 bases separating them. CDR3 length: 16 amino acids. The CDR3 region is CASSYRRDRGNSPLHL. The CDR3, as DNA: TGTGCCAGCAGTTACCGCAGGGACCGAGGGAATTCACCCCTCCACCTT.

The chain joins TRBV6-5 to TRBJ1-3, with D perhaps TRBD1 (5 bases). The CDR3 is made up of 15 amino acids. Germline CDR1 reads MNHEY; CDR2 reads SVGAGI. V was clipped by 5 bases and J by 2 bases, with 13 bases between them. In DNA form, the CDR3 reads TGTGCCAGCAGTCGGTGGGGGACTACTGGAAACACCATATATTTT. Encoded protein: CASSRWGTTGNTIYF.

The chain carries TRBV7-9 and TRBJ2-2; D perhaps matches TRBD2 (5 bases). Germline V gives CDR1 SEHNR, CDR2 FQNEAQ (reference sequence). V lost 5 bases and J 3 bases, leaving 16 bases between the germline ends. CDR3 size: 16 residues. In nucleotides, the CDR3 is TGTGCCAGCAGCCCCCTAGGCGGGTCCCACACCGGGGAGCTGTTTTTT. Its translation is CASSPLGGSHTGELFF.

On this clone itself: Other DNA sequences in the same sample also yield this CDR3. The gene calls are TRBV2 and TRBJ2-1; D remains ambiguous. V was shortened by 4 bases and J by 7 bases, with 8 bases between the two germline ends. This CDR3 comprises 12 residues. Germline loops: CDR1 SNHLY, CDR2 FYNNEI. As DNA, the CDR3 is TGTGCCAGCAGTGTCGATAGGAATGAGCAGTTCTTC. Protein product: CASSVDRNEQFF.

The CDR3 loop is CASSLLGGLDTGELFF. The CDR3 nucleotides are TGTGCCAGCAGCTTACTGGGGGGCCTGGACACCGGGGAGCTGTTTTTT. This chain uses TRBV7-8 with TRBJ2-2; tentatively, D is TRBD1 or TRBD2 (6 bases each). Germline loops: CDR1 SGHVS, CDR2 FQNEAQ. This CDR3 spans 16 amino acids. Trimming pared 2 bases from V and 3 bases from J, leaving 13 bases between.